This T cell receptor (beta chain) was profiled in a study of T-cell reconstitution after alpha-beta-depleted transplantation in children (TCRdb year 2016). Broadly, across the study: Using TCR repertoire profiling, the study quantitatively followed how T-cell immune reconstitution unfolded in children after TCRalphabeta/CD19-depleted allogeneic hematopoietic cell transplantation. Study-wide conclusions, independent of this receptor: The high TCRbeta diversity at day 60 in some patients was ascribed to recipient T cells and intrathymic progenitors that had survived conditioning. Hyperexpanded clone frequencies declined over subsequent months; after one year, T-cell counts and TCRbeta diversity were mostly attributed to newly produced T cells. The apparently early recovery of alphabetaT-cell counts about two months after transplant reportedly depended on only several hundred rapidly expanded clones that came from non-depleted graft cells.

In the germline V gene (reference sequence), CDR1 corresponds to GTSNPN and CDR2 to SVGIG. The trim is 0 bases for V and 5 bases for J, with a gap of 8 bases between the germline ends. Spanning cysteine to phenylalanine, the CDR3 consists of 13 amino acids. The kept DNA is CDR3 alone, 39 bases in frame from the first base. Library preparation used PCR. These reads were obtained on an Illumina HiSeq 2500. TCR library preparation used molecular barcoding, with unique molecular identifiers applied to normalize quantification of the TCRbeta repertoire. TCRdb reprocessing: public reads trimmed at Q25 with fastp, clones called with MiXCR, in-frame beta chains kept. Records with the same CDR3 protein are collapsed into one entry carrying the most frequent genes and DNA. The sample table lists roughly 120,000 distinct CDR3 sequences, roughly 23% of them with a count of one. The top ten clones comprise about 10% of the sample.

What the treatment or condition label conveys for this sample: allogeneic hematopoietic cell transplantation with graft depleted of TCRalphabeta T cells and CD19 B cells. The children who served as transplant recipients had been given grafts of TCRalphabeta/CD19-depleted allogeneic hematopoietic cells. This clonotype was recorded at least ten times. The target of this receptor is not known. The record has no base qualities; no much larger clone is one base away. Recombination connected TRBV30 to TRBJ2-1; the D gene cannot be named for sure. This sequence originates from a male patient aged 2-15 years who had a stem cell transplant for chronic granulomatous disease, so the T cells may come from the graft donor. This specimen was PBMCs, mostly from graft donor cells, taken 180 days after TCRalphabeta/CD19-depleted stem cell transplant. The CDR3 region reads CAWSVSRNNEQFF. The base sequence is TGTGCCTGGAGTGTATCGAGAAACAATGAGCAGTTCTTC. Here the CDR3 is joined to the reference TRBV30 and TRBJ2-1 genes, and the full variable domain is: SQTIHQWPATLVQPVGSPLSLECTVEGTSNPNLYWYRQAAGRGLQLLFYSVGIGQISSEVPQNLSASRPQDRQFILSSKKLLLSDSGFYLCAWSVSRNNEQFFGPGTRLTVL.